The T cell receptor (beta chain) described here comes from a study of regulatory T cells in long-lasting Graves disease. Overall study findings and caveats: Limited samples may have lowered accuracy.

Stated time point: newly diagnosed GD, antithyroid drugs for less than 3 months. With RNA extracted from PBMCs as input, the TCR library was made. Construction of TCR beta libraries relied on iRepertoire HTBI primers and on Arm-PCR targeting CDR3 regions. TCRdb reanalysed the multiplex PCR reads using MiXCR and keeps one entry per CDR3 protein. The sample lists around 400,000 distinct CDR3 sequences, 15% to 17% occurring once. Germline values: CDR1 SGHTA, CDR2 FQGNSA. The length of the CDR3 is 16 residues. V shed 5 bases, J shed 2 bases, and the junction held 12 bases outside the gene matches. The sample holds many counts of this clonotype. Its antigen is as yet unknown.

Material: peripheral blood mononuclear cells (PBMCs), obtained at new diagnosis, from a patient treated with antithyroid drugs. This chain joins TRBV7-2 and TRBJ2-7; 7 bases agree with TRBD2. The TCR sequence derives from a female donor with Graves disease. Here the CDR3 DNA reads TGTGCCAGCAGCCCGACCTGGGGCGGGAGAGCCTACGAGCAGTACTTC. Residues: CASSPTWGGRAYEQYF.